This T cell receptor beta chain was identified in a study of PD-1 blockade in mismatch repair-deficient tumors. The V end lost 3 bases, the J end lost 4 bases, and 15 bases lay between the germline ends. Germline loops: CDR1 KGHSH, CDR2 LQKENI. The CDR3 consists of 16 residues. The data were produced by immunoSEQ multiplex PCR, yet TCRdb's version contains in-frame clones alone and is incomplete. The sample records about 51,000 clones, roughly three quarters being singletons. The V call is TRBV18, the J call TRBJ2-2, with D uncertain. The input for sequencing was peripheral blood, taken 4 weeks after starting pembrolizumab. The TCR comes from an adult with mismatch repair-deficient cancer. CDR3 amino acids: CASSPNNAESTGELFF. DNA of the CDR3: TGTGCCAGCTCACCGAATAATGCCGAAAGCACCGGGGAGCTGTTTTTT.